Listed below are T cell receptor beta chains from one sample, sequenced in a study of shared clonotypes between healthy human individuals. Sequenced by immunoSEQ multiplex PCR; TCRdb stores in-frame clones only, minus some. The sample holds approximately 530,000 clones, around 95% seen once. The sample consisted of naive CD4+ T cells sorted from blood. The receptors derive from a woman in her twenties or thirties in good health. The CDR3 runs from the conserved cysteine through the conserved F or W. The D gene is left open where the match is weak. Clone size is given for some rows only: seen once, a few or many times, or a class if the clone is expanded.

v_gene	abundance	j_gene	d_gene	CDR3aa	CDR3nt
TRBV9	.	TRBJ2-1	TRBD1	CASSTTGQTGGDEQFF	TGTGCCAGCAGCACCACCGGCCAGACAGGGGGGGATGAGCAGTTCTTC
TRBV2	.	TRBJ2-1	TRBD2	CANAGGEHNEQFF	TGTGCCAACGCGGGGGGGGAACACAATGAGCAGTTCTTC
TRBV30	.	TRBJ1-4	TRBD1	CAWRAGTGGDINEKLFF	TGTGCCTGGAGAGCAGGGACAGGGGGCGATATTAATGAAAAACTGTTTTTT
TRBV29-1	.	TRBJ2-5	.	CSVVSGGYETQYF	TGCAGCGTAGTCAGCGGCGGGTATGAGACCCAGTACTTC
TRBV19	.	TRBJ2-7	.	CASSIDPTLPTYEQYF	TGTGCCAGTAGTATAGACCCTACTTTACCTACCTACGAGCAGTACTTC
TRBV4-1	.	TRBJ2-5	.	CASSPRGEPGETQYF	TGCGCCAGCAGTCCCCGTGGGGAACCAGGGGAGACCCAGTACTTC
TRBV6-5	.	TRBJ2-7	TRBD1	CASSYTTGQNSYEQYF	TGTGCCAGCAGTTACACCACGGGACAGAACTCCTACGAGCAGTACTTC
TRBV10-3	.	TRBJ1-5	.	CAISGGIGGNQPQHF	TGTGCCATCAGTGGAGGGATAGGGGGAAATCAGCCCCAGCATTTT
TRBV10-1	.	TRBJ2-2	TRBD2	CASSPGLAGRTGELFF	TGCGCCAGCAGCCCGGGACTAGCGGGAAGGACCGGGGAGCTGTTTTTT
TRBV28	once	TRBJ2-7	TRBD1	CASRSQGGEQYF	TGTGCCAGCAGATCACAGGGGGGCGAGCAGTACTTC
TRBV6-1	.	TRBJ2-3	.	CASSEGLALGDTQYF	TGTGCCAGCAGTGAAGGCCTAGCGCTTGGAGATACGCAGTATTTT
TRBV29-1	.	TRBJ1-1	.	CSVVGRIMNTEAFF	TGCAGCGTTGTGGGCCGTATAATGAACACTGAAGCTTTCTTT
TRBV23-1	.	TRBJ2-1	.	CASTPSQNEQFF	TGCGCCAGCACCCCTTCCCAGAATGAGCAGTTCTTC
TRBV5-4	.	TRBJ1-1	.	CASTAEGASEAFF	TGTGCCAGCACCGCCGAGGGCGCATCCGAAGCTTTCTTT
TRBV6-5	once	TRBJ2-7	.	CASSSRIEQYF	TGTGCCAGCAGTTCAAGAATCGAGCAGTACTTC
TRBV18	.	TRBJ1-1	.	CASSPFGAVNRENTEAFF	TGTGCCAGCTCACCATTTGGCGCGGTTAACAGGGAGAACACTGAAGCTTTCTTT
TRBV6-5	.	TRBJ1-5	.	CASSYIGSSQPQHF	TGTGCCAGCAGTTACATAGGGTCCAGCCAGCCCCAGCATTTT
TRBV9	.	TRBJ1-2	.	CASSVDGYGYTF	TGTGCCAGCAGCGTTGATGGTTATGGCTACACCTTC
TRBV18	.	TRBJ2-3	.	CASSPSVPLTDTQYF	TGTGCCAGCTCACCGTCAGTTCCCCTCACAGATACGCAGTATTTT
TRBV28	.	TRBJ2-2	.	CASIPHRPNTGELFF	TGTGCCAGCATCCCTCACAGGCCGAACACCGGGGAGCTGTTTTTT
TRBV28	.	TRBJ1-2	TRBD1	CASSFLALGQGYGYTF	TGTGCCAGCAGTTTTCTGGCTTTGGGACAGGGGTATGGCTACACCTTC
TRBV6-5	.	TRBJ2-4	.	CASSSLGVAKNIQYF	TGTGCCAGCAGTTCCCTTGGGGTAGCCAAAAACATTCAGTACTTC
TRBV11-3	.	TRBJ2-5	.	CASSLDSQETQYF	TGTGCCAGCAGCCTCGACAGTCAAGAGACCCAGTACTTC
TRBV7-2	.	TRBJ2-4	.	CASSRARVRNIQYF	TGTGCCAGCAGTCGGGCCCGAGTGAGAAACATTCAGTACTTC
TRBV2	.	TRBJ2-3	.	CASRTDSTDTQYF	TGTGCCAGCAGGACCGATTCCACAGATACGCAGTATTTT
TRBV29-1	.	TRBJ1-1	TRBD1	CSVATGGNTEAFF	TGCAGCGTGGCAACAGGGGGGAACACTGAAGCTTTCTTT
TRBV28	.	TRBJ2-7	TRBD1	CASSSTGQGPYEQYF	TGTGCCAGCAGTTCGACGGGACAGGGCCCCTACGAGCAGTACTTC
TRBV28	few	TRBJ1-1	.	CASRERAYFEAFF	TGTGCCAGCAGGGAACGTGCGTATTTCGAAGCTTTCTTT